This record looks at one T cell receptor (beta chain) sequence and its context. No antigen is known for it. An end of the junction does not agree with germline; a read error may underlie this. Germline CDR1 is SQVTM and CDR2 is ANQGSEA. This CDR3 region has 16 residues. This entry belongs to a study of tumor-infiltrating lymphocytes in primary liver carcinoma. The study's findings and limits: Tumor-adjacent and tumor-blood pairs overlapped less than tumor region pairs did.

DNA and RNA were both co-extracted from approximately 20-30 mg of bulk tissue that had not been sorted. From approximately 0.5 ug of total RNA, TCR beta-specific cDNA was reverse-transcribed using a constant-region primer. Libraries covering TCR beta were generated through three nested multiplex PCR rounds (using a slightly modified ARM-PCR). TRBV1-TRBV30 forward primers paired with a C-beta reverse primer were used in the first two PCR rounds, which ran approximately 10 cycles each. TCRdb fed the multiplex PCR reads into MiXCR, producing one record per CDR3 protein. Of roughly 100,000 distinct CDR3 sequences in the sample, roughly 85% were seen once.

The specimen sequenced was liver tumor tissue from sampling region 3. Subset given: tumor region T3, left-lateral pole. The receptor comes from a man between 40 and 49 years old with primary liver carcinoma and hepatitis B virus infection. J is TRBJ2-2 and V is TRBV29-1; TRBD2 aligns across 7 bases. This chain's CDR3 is CSAADGGDLNSGELFF. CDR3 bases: TGCAGCGCCGCCGATGGGGGGGACTTGAACAGCGGGGAGCTGTTTTTT.